A single sample gave rise to the 30 T cell receptor beta chains below, sequenced in a study of neoadjuvant anti-PD-1 for oral cavity cancer (dated by TCRdb to the early 2020s). The time point label on this specimen signifies: before neoadjuvant nivolumab. Libraries came from the immunoSEQ multiplex PCR assay. Drawn from immuneACCESS, this table holds only the in-frame rearrangements with V and J called that TCRdb kept. Clones are partly lost; checked studies trace under half to an unresolved V gene and leave the rest unexplained. Counted in this sample were 60,000 to 75,000 clones; roughly three quarters of them appeared once. Together, the top ten hold just over 2.5% of the sample. Sample: PBMCs, taken before nivolumab (anti-PD-1) treatment. The origin of the receptors is a person aged 40 to 85 with oral cavity squamous cell carcinoma.

The chain is built from TRBV5-4 and TRBJ2-5; 8 bases line up with TRBD1. Per germline, CDR1 SGHNT and CDR2 YYREEE (reference sequence). This CDR3 is 13 amino acids long. Trimming removed 3 bases from V and 7 bases from J; junction bases left unmatched: 5. The CDR3 bases are TGTGCCAGCAGCTCGGACAGGGCGGGGACCCAGTACTTC. Protein sequence: CASSSDRAGTQYF.

This clone was seen a few times. The gene calls are TRBV11-2 and TRBJ2-3; D not certain. This CDR3 is 13 amino acids long. CDR1 SGHAT and CDR2 FQNNGV come from the germline V gene. V was trimmed by 3 bases and J by 2 bases, leaving 6 bases between them. The DNA for the CDR3 is TGTGCCAGCAGCTTTGGCTACACAGATACGCAGTATTTT. It codes for CASSFGYTDTQYF.

This chain joins TRBV2 and TRBJ2-7, with D hard to call. V was trimmed by 5 bases and J by 0 bases, leaving 11 bases between them. In germline, CDR1 is SNHLY, CDR2 FYNNEI. CDR3 size: 14 residues. In DNA form, the CDR3 reads TGTGCCAGCAGTAGGTACGGAAACTCCTACGAGCAGTACTTC. Translated, it gives CASSRYGNSYEQYF.

V usage is TRBV7-9 and J usage is TRBJ1-5; D possibly corresponds to TRBD1 (5 bases). CDR3 size: 17 residues. The V gene lost 0 bases and the J gene lost 1 base, with 13 bases spanning the gap. CDR1 is SEHNR and CDR2 is FQNEAQ in the germline V gene (reference sequence). In nucleotides, the CDR3 is TGTGCCAGCAGCTTAGCTCCGGGGGGGTCGAGCAATCAGCCCCAGCATTTT. This gives the protein CASSLAPGGSSNQPQHF.

V usage is TRBV27 and J usage is TRBJ1-5, with D unclear. Deletions cut 5 bases from V and 6 bases from J, with 11 bases between. The CDR3 runs to 13 residues. Germline V CDR1 and CDR2: MNHEY, SMNVEV (reference sequence). The CDR3 region is CASSLQRSQPQHF. The CDR3 DNA reads as TGTGCCAGCAGTCTACAGAGGAGTCAGCCCCAGCATTTT.

The V and J genes are TRBV19 and TRBJ2-2, with TRBD1 identical over 8 bases. The V gene's germline CDR1 is LNHDA and CDR2 SQIVND (reference sequence). Unmatched junction bases numbered 5, after V lost 6 bases and J lost 2 bases. The CDR3 runs 15 residues. The CDR3 reads CASSRDRRNTGELFF. CDR3 DNA sequence: TGTGCCAGTAGCCGGGACAGGCGAAACACCGGGGAGCTGTTTTTT. Filled out from reference TRBV19 and TRBJ2-2, the complete variable domain reads DGGITQSPKYLFRKEGQNVTLSCEQNLNHDAMYWYRQDPGQGLRLIYYSQIVNDFQKGDIAEGYSVSREKKESFPLTVTSAQKNPTAFYLCASSRDRRNTGELFFGEGSRLTVL.

The chain combines TRBV7-9 with TRBJ2-2; 11 nucleotides agree with TRBD1. The CDR3 totals 19 residues. CDR1 and CDR2 (germline): SEHNR, FQNEAQ (reference sequence). The V gene end was trimmed by 4 bases and the J gene end by 1 base; junction bases not matched to a gene: 11. CDR3 nucleotides: TGTGCCAGCAGCTCCATCGCCGGGACAGGGGGAATGAACACCGGGGAGCTGTTTTTT. Residues: CASSSIAGTGGMNTGELFF.

This chain connects TRBV7-9 to TRBJ1-5; D unresolved. The CDR3 totals 12 residues. Germline V CDR1 and CDR2: SEHNR, FQNEAQ (reference sequence). V gave up 5 bases and J gave up 3 bases, with 5 bases separating them. CDR3 bases: TGTGCCAGCAGCCTCCCCAATCAGCCCCAGCATTTT. This gives the protein CASSLPNQPQHF.

This chain connects TRBV5-1 to TRBJ2-2, with TRBD2 matching over 9 bases. Trimming removed 4 bases from V and 5 bases from J; junction bases left unmatched: 12. CDR3 size: 17 residues. Germline loops: CDR1 SGHRS, CDR2 YFSETQ. CDR3 nucleotide sequence: TGCGCCAGCAGCCAGCGGGGGGCTAACCTGGGGACCGGGGAGCTGTTTTTT. As protein: CASSQRGANLGTGELFF.

This clone showed up just a few times. V usage is TRBV10-1 and J usage is TRBJ2-1, with D possibly matching TRBD2 (5 bases). CDR1 is WNHNN, CDR2 SYGVQD, per germline (reference sequence). The CDR3 is made up of 14 amino acids. Trimming removed 3 bases at V and 7 bases at J, with 13 bases between. CDR3 nucleotides: TGCGCCAGCAGTGATGAGTGGCCGGGGAATGAGCAGTTCTTC. This encodes CASSDEWPGNEQFF.

This clone was detected only once. The rearrangement links TRBV7-9 to TRBJ1-5, with D possibly matching TRBD1 (5 bases). V lost 1 base to trimming and J lost 5 bases, with 9 bases between them. In germline, CDR1 is SEHNR, CDR2 FQNEAQ (reference sequence). CDR3 length: 14 amino acids. CDR3 sequence reads: CASSLGGRHQPQHF. CDR3 sequence (DNA): TGTGCCAGCAGCTTAGGGGGCCGCCATCAGCCCCAGCATTTT.

This clone was counted a single time. The chain couples TRBV5-1 to TRBJ2-3; the D gene is possibly TRBD1 (6 bases). V lost 6 bases, J lost 2 bases, and 7 bases lay in between. The CDR3 has 12 residues. Germline V gene data show CDR1 as SGHRS and CDR2 as YFSETQ. The CDR3 sequence is CASKGDTDTQYF. The CDR3 bases are TGCGCCAGCAAGGGGGACACAGATACGCAGTATTTT.

The V call is TRBV30, the J call TRBJ2-2, with D tentatively TRBD1 (5 bases). Germline loops: CDR1 GTSNPN, CDR2 SVGIG (reference sequence). The CDR3 spans 16 residues. Trimming stripped 0 bases from V and 0 bases from J, with 11 bases between. The CDR3 coding sequence is TGTGCCTGGAGTGTTTGGGGCGGTCCGAACACCGGGGAGCTGTTTTTT. Translated, it gives CAWSVWGGPNTGELFF.

This clone was picked up a small number of times. The V gene is TRBV5-1, the J gene TRBJ2-7, with D uncertain. The CDR3 has 14 residues. Germline V lookup: CDR1 SGHRS, CDR2 YFSETQ. Trimming took 1 base from V and 2 from J, leaving 10 bases between them. The CDR3 here is CASSLSLGTYEQYF. Written as DNA, the CDR3 is TGCGCCAGCAGCTTGAGTCTGGGGACCTACGAGCAGTACTTC.

J is TRBJ1-2 and V is TRBV27, with 12 bases that match TRBD1. Trimming removed 5 bases from V and 8 bases from J; junction bases left unmatched: 9. From germline, CDR1 is MNHEY and CDR2 SMNVEV (reference sequence). The CDR3 extends over 15 amino acids. The CDR3 coding sequence is TGTGCCAGCAGTCCCGGGGGACAGGGGGCGCGCGGCTACACCTTC. Protein sequence: CASSPGGQGARGYTF.

This sequence joins TRBV28 and TRBJ1-1; the D gene is possibly TRBD1 (5 bases). V lost 6 bases and J 9 bases, leaving 17 bases between the germline ends. CDR3 length: 13 residues. Per germline, CDR1 MDHEN and CDR2 SYDVKM. The CDR3 nucleotides are TGTGCCAGCAGCGCGCCGGGACGAAGAAAAGCTTTCTTT. Translation: CASSAPGRRKAFF. Full variable domain (missing parts from reference TRBV28 and TRBJ1-1): DVKVTQSSRYLVKRTGEKVFLECVQDMDHENMFWYRQDPGLGLRLIYFSYDVKMKEKGDIPEGYSVSREKKERFSLILESASTNQTSMYLCASSAPGRRKAFFGQGTRLTVV.

This clone was counted a few times. The CDR3 bases are TGTGCCAGCAGTGATTCCGACAGGGACGAAAAACTGTTTTTT. This sequence encodes CASSDSDRDEKLFF. The chain links TRBV6-1 to TRBJ1-4, with TRBD1 matching 7 bases. Germline V gene sequence: CDR1 MNHNS, CDR2 SASEGT. The trim removed 3 bases at V and 8 bases at J, leaving 6 bases unmatched. There are 14 residues in the CDR3.

V usage is TRBV5-6 and J usage is TRBJ2-5; D is unresolved. The germline CDR1 and CDR2 sequences are SGHDT and YYEEEE. With 0 bases removed from V and 1 base from J, the gap between germline ends came to 10 bases. CDR3 size: 15 residues. CDR3 region: CASSLEPGAQETQYF. CDR3 DNA sequence: TGTGCCAGCAGCTTGGAACCGGGCGCCCAAGAGACCCAGTACTTC.

The chain recombines TRBV7-8 with TRBJ2-1; 8 nucleotides match TRBD2. This CDR3 contains 15 residues. The junction had 11 bases not matched to a gene; V was cut back by 5 bases and J by 8 bases. The germline V gene has CDR1 SGHVS and CDR2 FQNEAQ. CDR3 protein: CASSPEREQDDEQFF. As DNA, the CDR3 is TGTGCCAGCAGCCCCGAGCGGGAGCAGGATGATGAGCAGTTCTTC.

Comment on this clone: A junction boundary mismatches the germline segment, possibly from a read error. CDR3 sequence (DNA): TGTGCCAGCTCCCCACGCGACCCGGGCCGGACAGATACGCAGTATTTT. Protein sequence: CASSPRDPGRTDTQYF. The chain has TRBV18 and TRBJ2-3; D unresolved. Germline CDR1 reads KGHSH; CDR2 reads LQKENI. CDR3 length: 16 amino acids.

V usage is TRBV25-1 and J usage is TRBJ1-6; D possibly corresponds to TRBD1 (6 bases). Germline V lookup: CDR1 MGHDK, CDR2 SYGVNS. Trimming removed 9 bases from V and 4 bases from J, with 10 bases in between. This CDR3 spans 13 amino acids. The CDR3 here is CASRQGYNSPLHF. For the CDR3, the DNA is TGTGCCAGTCGGCAGGGGTATAATTCACCCCTCCACTTT.

The table lists this clone with a few counts. This rearrangement joins TRBV5-1 to TRBJ2-5; 9 positions agree with TRBD1. CDR1 SGHRS and CDR2 YFSETQ come from the germline V gene. The CDR3 contains 16 residues. The V segment lost 0 bases and the J segment 5 bases; nucleotides outside the gene matches: 8. This CDR3 reads CASSLDRTGVRETQYF. In nucleotides, the CDR3 is TGCGCCAGCAGCTTGGACAGGACAGGGGTTAGGGAGACCCAGTACTTC.

The V call is TRBV6-1, the J call TRBJ1-6; D is uncertain. Germline assignment: CDR1 MNHNS and CDR2 SASEGT. The CDR3 has 13 residues. The V end lost 2 bases, the J end lost 8 bases, and 7 bases lay between the germline ends. In nucleotides, the CDR3 is TGTGCCAGCAGTGAACGAAGGGATTCACCCCTCCACTTT. It encodes CASSERRDSPLHF.

This clone has only one observation. At one end the junction does not follow the germline gene, possibly because of a read error. This CDR3 is CATSRDKGAGESEAAKLFF. Here the CDR3 DNA reads TGTGCCACCAGCCGAGACAAAGGGGCTGGCGAGTCGGAAGCTGCAAAACTGTTTTTT. V and J are TRBV15 and TRBJ1-4; a weak D match, TRBD1 (5 bases). Germline lookup yields CDR1 LNHNV and CDR2 YYDKDF (reference sequence). This CDR3 is built from 19 residues. Using reference TRBV15 and TRBJ1-4 for the parts outside the CDR3, the full variable domain is DAMVIQNPRYQVTQFGKPVTLSCSQTLNHNVMYWYQQKSSQAPKLLFHYYDKDFNNEADTPDNFQSRRPNTSFCFLDIRSPGLGDTAMYLCATSRDKGAGESEAAKLFFGSGTQLSVL.

The chain combines TRBV18 with TRBJ2-7; D unclear. Trimming removed 6 bases from V and 2 bases from J, with 14 bases in between. The CDR3 sequence is 14 residues long. Germline loops: CDR1 KGHSH, CDR2 LQKENI. The CDR3 here is CASSSGLGTYEQYF. The CDR3 region has the DNA TGTGCCAGCTCCTCGGGTCTGGGCACCTACGAGCAGTACTTC.

V gene TRBV5-1 combines with J gene TRBJ2-7; D is uncertain. CDR1 is SGHRS, CDR2 YFSETQ, per germline. There are 13 residues in the CDR3. V shed 3 bases and J shed 2 bases, with 9 bases lying between them. The CDR3, as DNA: TGCGCCAGCAGCTCTGGGCTAGCCTACGAGCAGTACTTC. It translates to CASSSGLAYEQYF.

The chain has TRBV2 and TRBJ1-4, with unresolved D. The CDR3 consists of 13 residues. Germline CDR1 and CDR2: SNHLY and FYNNEI. Deletions cut 5 bases from V and 8 bases from J, with 12 bases between. CDR3 DNA: TGTGCCAGCAGTTTGGTCCGCGGGGAAAAACTGTTTTTT. Protein product: CASSLVRGEKLFF.

The V gene is TRBV12-5, the J gene TRBJ2-3; no definite D call. Per the germline V gene, CDR1 is LGHNT and CDR2 is FRNRAP. Deletions cut 0 bases from V and 8 bases from J, with 6 bases between. This CDR3 spans 12 amino acids. CDR3 in DNA: TGTGCTAGTGGTTTGGTACGAGGTACGCAGTATTTT. Translated: CASGLVRGTQYF.

The rearrangement joins TRBV5-6 to TRBJ1-5; D is undetermined. The germline V gene encodes CDR1 SGHDT and CDR2 YYEEEE. This CDR3 is 15 amino acids long. The ends were cut back, 0 bases at V and 3 bases at J, with 10 bases in the middle. CDR3 sequence reads: CASSLGTSLNQPQHF. DNA of the CDR3: TGTGCCAGCAGCTTGGGAACGAGCCTCAATCAGCCCCAGCATTTT.

The gene calls are TRBV19 and TRBJ1-2; TRBD1 agrees at 9 bases. CDR1 is LNHDA, CDR2 SQIVND, per germline (reference sequence). V shed 4 bases and J 1 base; nucleotides not matched to a gene: 7. The CDR3 runs 16 residues. The chain's CDR3 is CASSNIGTGHNYGYTF. CDR3 DNA sequence: TGTGCCAGTAGTAATATCGGGACAGGGCATAACTATGGCTACACCTTC.